Shown below are 21 T cell receptor beta chains from a single sample sequenced in a study of T cells after yellow fever vaccination. One entry per CDR3 protein results from TCRdb running MiXCR on the 5' RACE reads. The table shows a few hundred thousand distinct CDR3 sequences, with 8% to 9.5% occurring only once. The sample consisted of PBMCs, taken about 41 days after the first yellow fever vaccination. These receptors were obtained from a man younger than 30 who received the YFV17D yellow fever vaccine.

Only a few counts were recorded for this clonotype. The chain carries TRBV6-5 and TRBJ1-1; 8 bases align to TRBD1. V was pared by 2 bases and J by 1 base, with 6 bases of the junction left unmatched. Germline CDR1 reads MNHEY; CDR2 reads SVGAGI. The CDR3 is 16 residues long. The CDR3 spells CASSYLTGAKNTEAFF. The CDR3 DNA reads as TGTGCCAGCAGTTACCTGACAGGGGCGAAGAACACTGAAGCTTTCTTT.

This clonotype was found many times. This chain connects TRBV20-1 to TRBJ1-1; D gene uncertain. Trimming left V 5 bases short and J 3 bases short, with 10 bases between. CDR1 is DFQATT, CDR2 SNEGSKA, per germline (reference sequence). The CDR3 extends over 12 amino acids. Here the CDR3 reads CSAFSFYTEAFF. In DNA form, the CDR3 reads TGCAGTGCTTTCTCCTTTTACACTGAAGCTTTCTTT.

The V and J genes are TRBV7-2 and TRBJ1-1; the D gene is possibly TRBD1 (5 bases). CDR3 size: 14 residues. The V end lost 7 bases, the J end lost 5 bases, and 17 bases lay between the germline ends. From germline, CDR1 is SGHTA and CDR2 FQGNSA. CDR3 sequence (DNA): TGTGCCAGCATCCTGTGGGGGGTACGTACTGAAGCTTTCTTT. Translated, it gives CASILWGVRTEAFF.

The rearrangement uses TRBV20-1 and TRBJ1-5, with D possibly TRBD1 on 5 matching bases. V lost 1 base and J 3 bases, leaving 7 bases between the germline ends. Germline assignment: CDR1 DFQATT and CDR2 SNEGSKA (reference sequence). This CDR3 is 13 amino acids long. CDR3 sequence reads: CSARGGINQPQHF. CDR3 DNA sequence: TGCAGTGCTAGAGGGGGGATCAATCAGCCCCAGCATTTT.

The chain uses TRBV6-1 and TRBJ2-7, with D possibly being TRBD1 (6 bases). The length of the CDR3 is 14 residues. Germline CDR1 MNHNS, CDR2 SASEGT. Trimming took off 8 bases at V and 5 bases at J, with 19 bases between the two ends. In DNA, the CDR3 is TGTGCCAGCCGAGCAGGGGACACCAAAAACGAGCAGTACGTC. Translating gives CASRAGDTKNEQYV.

This clonotype occurred a few times. The genes are TRBV5-1 and TRBJ2-7; D perhaps matches TRBD2 (5 bases). V dropped 0 bases and J dropped 3 bases, with 7 bases sitting between them. CDR1 and CDR2 from the germline V gene are SGHRS and YFSETQ. The CDR3 contains 13 residues. The CDR3 region has the DNA TGCGCCAGCAGCTTGGACGAGGGCTACGAGCAGTACGTC. As protein: CASSLDEGYEQYV.

This clonotype was counted between two and nine times. The chain couples TRBV5-1 to TRBJ2-3, with D perhaps matching TRBD1 (6 bases). The germline V gene has CDR1 SGHRS and CDR2 YFSETQ. The CDR3 consists of 16 residues. Trimming stripped 2 bases from V and 8 bases from J, with 21 bases between. This chain's CDR3 is CASSFGQISQSGTQYF. As DNA, the CDR3 is TGCGCCAGCAGCTTCGGACAGATATCACAGAGTGGTACGCAGTATTTT. Together with reference TRBV5-1 and TRBJ2-3, the CDR3 gives the full variable domain: KAGVTQTPRYLIKTRGQQVTLSCSPISGHRSVSWYQQTPGQGLQFLFEYFSETQRNKGNFPGRFSGRQFSNSRSEMNVSTLELGDSALYLCASSFGQISQSGTQYFGPGTRLTVL.

This clonotype was counted between two and nine times. Here the CDR3 DNA reads TGTGCCAGCAGTTTATTCAGTCCGGCTAACTATGGCTACACCTTC. Residues: CASSLFSPANYGYTF. The rearrangement joins TRBV12-3 or TRBV12-4 to TRBJ1-2; D gene uncertain. The CDR3 runs 15 residues. The V and J ends lost 2 bases and 0 bases respectively, with 10 bases between them.

V is TRBV7-2 and J is TRBJ2-1; D could derive from TRBD1 or TRBD2 (5 bases each). The germline gives CDR1 SGHTA, CDR2 FQGNSA. This CDR3 region has 13 residues. The V end lost 5 bases, the J end lost 7 bases, and 12 bases lay between the germline ends. DNA for the CDR3: TGTGCCAGCAGCGGGGCCTGGGGGAATGAGCAGTTCTTC. This encodes CASSGAWGNEQFF.

Here the CDR3 reads CASSPLTGSNTEAFF. In DNA, the CDR3 is TGTGCCAGCTCACCTTTGACAGGGTCGAACACTGAAGCTTTCTTT. The chain combines TRBV18 with TRBJ1-1; the match to TRBD1 covers 7 bases. Germline V gene lookup returns CDR1 KGHSH and CDR2 LQKENI. V lost 3 bases, J lost 1 base, and 5 bases stayed unmatched. CDR3 length: 15 amino acids.

The chain joins TRBV5-4 to TRBJ2-3, with 8 nucleotides matching TRBD2. CDR3 length equals 19 residues. Looked up from germline, CDR1 is SGHNT and CDR2 is YYREEE (reference sequence). Trimming at V came to 0 bases and at J to 1 base, leaving 13 bases not matched to a gene. DNA of the CDR3: TGTGCCAGCAGCTTGGGGGGACTAGTTTTCTTATCCGGCACAGATACGCAGTATTTT. Translation gives CASSLGGLVFLSGTDTQYF. Variable domain in full (rest from reference TRBV5-4 and TRBJ2-3): ETGVTQSPTHLIKTRGQQVTLRCSSQSGHNTVSWYQQALGQGPQFIFQYYREEENGRGNFPPRFSGLQFPNYSSELNVNALELDDSALYLCASSLGGLVFLSGTDTQYFGPGTRLTVL.

The chain couples TRBV7-2 to TRBJ1-2; the match to TRBD1 covers 8 bases. The CDR3 length is 14 residues. CDR1 SGHTA and CDR2 FQGNSA come from the germline V gene. V was pared by 4 bases and J by 8 bases, with 9 bases of the junction left unmatched. CDR3 DNA: TGTGCCAGCAGCTCTAGAGGACAGGGCCTGGGCTACACCTTC. Translated: CASSSRGQGLGYTF.

This clonotype was counted ten times or more. V is TRBV6-5 and J is TRBJ1-3; 8 nucleotides match TRBD1. CDR3 length: 15 amino acids. Germline V gene sequence: CDR1 MNHEY, CDR2 SVGAGI. With V trimmed by 6 bases and J by 2 bases, 6 bases remained unmatched. The CDR3 is CASSLLQGAGNTIYF. The DNA of the CDR3 is TGTGCCAGCAGCCTCCTACAGGGGGCTGGAAACACCATATATTTT.

In the case of this clonotype: A read error is possible here, since a much larger clone lies one base away. The rearrangement uses TRBV5-1 and TRBJ2-7; D remains unclear. CDR3 length equals 14 residues. Germline V gene data show CDR1 as SGHRS and CDR2 as YFSETQ. Trimming removed 4 bases at V and 6 bases at J, with 17 bases between. The CDR3 DNA reads as TGCGCCAGCAGCACCGGGCTAAGGTCAGTCGAGCAGTACTTC. This gives the protein CASSTGLRSVEQYF.

The rearrangement uses TRBV19 and TRBJ2-7; 8 bases line up with TRBD2. Germline CDR1 and CDR2: LNHDA and SQIVND (reference sequence). This CDR3 is built from 17 residues. J gave up 6 bases and V 0 bases, and 13 bases lay outside the gene matches. CDR3 nucleotides: TGTGCCAGTAGTATAGATCTTCTAGCGGGTTCGGTCGGCGAGCAGTACTTC. It is translated as CASSIDLLAGSVGEQYF. Based on the CDR3 plus reference TRBV19 and TRBJ2-7, the full variable domain is DGGITQSPKYLFRKEGQNVTLSCEQNLNHDAMYWYRQDPGQGLRLIYYSQIVNDFQKGDIAEGYSVSREKKESFPLTVTSAQKNPTAFYLCASSIDLLAGSVGEQYFGPGTRLTVT.

This clonotype was observed at least ten times. Mismatch with germline at one junction end may stem from a read error. V usage is TRBV5-1 and J usage is TRBJ2-5; D remains ambiguous. CDR3 length: 12 amino acids. CDR1 is SGHRS and CDR2 is YFSETQ in the germline V gene. DNA of the CDR3: TGTGCCAGCAGCTCAGGACAAGAGACCCAGTACTTC. This gives the protein CASSSGQETQYF.

This chain connects TRBV7-2 to TRBJ2-5; D is undetermined. Trimming shortened V by 2 bases and J by 7 bases, and 5 bases separated the two germline ends. The CDR3 is 11 amino acids. Looked up from germline, CDR1 is SGHTA and CDR2 is FQGNSA. This CDR3 is CASSLSVTQYF. CDR3 sequence (DNA): TGTGCCAGCAGCTTATCAGTGACCCAGTACTTC.

The chain links TRBV2 to TRBJ2-6; D possibly corresponds to TRBD2 (6 bases). Trimming pared 8 bases from V and 0 bases from J, leaving 8 bases between. This CDR3 has 14 residues. CDR1 SNHLY and CDR2 FYNNEI come from the germline V gene. In DNA form, the CDR3 reads TGTGCCAGCGGGACTGCCTCTGGGGCCAACGTCCTGACTTTC. Protein: CASGTASGANVLTF.

This clonotype was seen only a few times. The rearrangement uses TRBV11-2 and TRBJ2-3; D possibly corresponds to TRBD1 (5 bases). The CDR3 is made up of 12 amino acids. V was clipped by 5 bases and J by 7 bases, with 10 bases between them. Germline V gene sequence: CDR1 SGHAT, CDR2 FQNNGV. The CDR3 bases are TGTGCCAGCAGCACAAACAGGAATACGCAGTATTTT. It translates to CASSTNRNTQYF.

The gene calls are TRBV5-1 and TRBJ1-1, with D unresolved. The length of the CDR3 is 15 residues. The V end lost 3 bases, the J end lost 1 base, and 13 bases lay between the germline ends. Looked up from germline, CDR1 is SGHRS and CDR2 is YFSETQ. CDR3 coding DNA: TGCGCCAGCAGCTCCGACCCAACTGGGAACACTGAAGCTTTCTTT. Translation: CASSSDPTGNTEAFF.

This clonotype appeared many times. J is TRBJ2-6 and V is TRBV27; D perhaps matches TRBD2 (6 bases). Germline CDR1 is MNHEY and CDR2 is SMNVEV (reference sequence). V lost 3 bases, J lost 0 bases, and 9 bases lay in between. The CDR3 is 16 residues long. The CDR3 protein is CASSLGLYSGANVLTF. The CDR3 DNA is TGTGCCAGCAGTTTGGGACTGTACTCTGGGGCCAACGTCCTGACTTTC. Looking up the rest from reference TRBV27 and TRBJ2-6 gives the full variable domain: EAQVTQNPRYLITVTGKKLTVTCSQNMNHEYMSWYRQDPGLGLRQIYYSMNVEVTDKGDVPEGYKVSRKEKRNFPLILESPSPNQTSLYFCASSLGLYSGANVLTFGAGSRLTVL.